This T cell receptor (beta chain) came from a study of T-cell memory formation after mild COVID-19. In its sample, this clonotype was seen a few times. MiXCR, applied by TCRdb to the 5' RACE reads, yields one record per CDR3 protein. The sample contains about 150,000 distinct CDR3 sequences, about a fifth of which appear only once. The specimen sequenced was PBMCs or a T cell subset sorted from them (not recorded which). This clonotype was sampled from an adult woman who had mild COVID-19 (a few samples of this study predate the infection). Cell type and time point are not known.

This chain's CDR3 is CASSLGLAGGPPPQYF. The CDR3 nucleotides read TGTGCCAGCAGCTTAGGACTAGCGGGGGGCCCCCCGCCGCAGTATTTT. The V call is TRBV7-8, the J call TRBJ2-3; 13 nucleotides match TRBD2. V was pared by 1 base and J by 10 bases, with 8 bases of the junction left unmatched. The length of the CDR3 is 16 residues. Germline V CDR1 and CDR2: SGHVS, FQNEAQ. Full variable domain (missing parts from reference TRBV7-8 and TRBJ2-3): GAGVSQSPRYKVAKRGQDVALRCDPISGHVSLFWYQQALGQGPEFLTYFQNEAQLDKSGLPSDRFFAERPEGSVSTLKIQRTQQEDSAVYLCASSLGLAGGPPPQYFGPGTRLTVL.